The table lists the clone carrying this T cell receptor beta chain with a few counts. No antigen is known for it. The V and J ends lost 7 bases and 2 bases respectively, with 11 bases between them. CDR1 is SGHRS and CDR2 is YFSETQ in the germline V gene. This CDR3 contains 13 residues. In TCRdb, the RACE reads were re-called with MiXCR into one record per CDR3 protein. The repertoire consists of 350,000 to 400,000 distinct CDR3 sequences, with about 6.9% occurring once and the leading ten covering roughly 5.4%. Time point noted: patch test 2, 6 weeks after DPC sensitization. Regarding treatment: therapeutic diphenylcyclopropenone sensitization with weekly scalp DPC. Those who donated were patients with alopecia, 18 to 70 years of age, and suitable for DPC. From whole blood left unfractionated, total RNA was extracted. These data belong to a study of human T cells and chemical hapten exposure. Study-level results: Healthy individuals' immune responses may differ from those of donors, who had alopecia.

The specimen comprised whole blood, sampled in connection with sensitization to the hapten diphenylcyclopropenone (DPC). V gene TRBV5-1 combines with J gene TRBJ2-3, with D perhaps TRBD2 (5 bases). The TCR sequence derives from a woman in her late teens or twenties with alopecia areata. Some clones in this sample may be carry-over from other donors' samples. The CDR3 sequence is CASYIATTDTQYF. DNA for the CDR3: TGCGCCAGCTATATAGCGACCACAGATACGCAGTATTTT.